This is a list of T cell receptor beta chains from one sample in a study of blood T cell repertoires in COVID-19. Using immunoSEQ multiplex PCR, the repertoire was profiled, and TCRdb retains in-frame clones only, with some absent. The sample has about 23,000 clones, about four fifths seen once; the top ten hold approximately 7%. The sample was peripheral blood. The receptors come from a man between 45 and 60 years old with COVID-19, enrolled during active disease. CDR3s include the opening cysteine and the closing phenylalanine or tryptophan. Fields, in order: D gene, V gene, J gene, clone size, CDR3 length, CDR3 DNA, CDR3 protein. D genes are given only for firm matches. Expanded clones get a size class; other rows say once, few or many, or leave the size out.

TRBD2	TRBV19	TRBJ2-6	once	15	TGTGCCAGTGGCGGGGGGGGTACTGGGGCCAACGTCCTGACTTTC	CASGGGGTGANVLTF
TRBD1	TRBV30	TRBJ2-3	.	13	TGTGCCGGGGGACAGGGGACGACAGATACGCAGTATTTT	CAGGQGTTDTQYF
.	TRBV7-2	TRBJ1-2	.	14	TGTGCCAGCAGCACCCACAGATCTAACTATGGCTACACCTTC	CASSTHRSNYGYTF
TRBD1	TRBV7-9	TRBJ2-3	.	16	TGTGCCAGCAGCTTTTATAGGGACAGGCACACAGATACGCAGTATTTT	CASSFYRDRHTDTQYF
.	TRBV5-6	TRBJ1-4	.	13	TGTGCCAGCAGCTTGTCGATCCTCGGGGGACTGTTTTTT	CASSLSILGGLFF
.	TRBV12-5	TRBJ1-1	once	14	TGTGCTAGTGTCCCTGACAGACTGAACACTGAAGCTTTCTTT	CASVPDRLNTEAFF
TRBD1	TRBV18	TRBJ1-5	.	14	TGTGCCAGCTCGCAACAGGGGAACAATCAGCCCCAGCATTTT	CASSQQGNNQPQHF
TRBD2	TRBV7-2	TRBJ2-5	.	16	TGTGCCAGCAGCTTAGCAAGTGCGGGAGCGGGTGAGACCCAGTACTTC	CASSLASAGAGETQYF
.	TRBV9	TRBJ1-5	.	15	TGTGCCAGCAGCGTAGCTACGGGGGTGACTCAGCCCCAGCATTTT	CASSVATGVTQPQHF
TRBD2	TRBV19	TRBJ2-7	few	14	TGTGCCAGTAGGGCCCAGCGGGGACCCTACGAGCAGTACTTC	CASRAQRGPYEQYF
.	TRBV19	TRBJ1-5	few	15	TGTGCCAGTAGTATAGGAAGGGGGGGGGATCAGCCCCAGCATTTT	CASSIGRGGDQPQHF
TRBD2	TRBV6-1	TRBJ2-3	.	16	TGTGCCAGCAGTGTCTCACTAGCGGGAATAACAGATACGCAGTATTTT	CASSVSLAGITDTQYF
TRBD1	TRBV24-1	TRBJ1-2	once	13	TGTGCCACCAGGGGGGCGACAGGGGGCGGCTACACCTTC	CATRGATGGGYTF
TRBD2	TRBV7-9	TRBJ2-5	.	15	TGTGCCAGCAGCTTAGTAGCGGGGGGCCAAGAGACCCAGTACTTC	CASSLVAGGQETQYF
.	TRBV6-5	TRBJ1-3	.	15	TGTGCCAGCAGTTACTCTGAGGGAGTTGGAAACACCATATATTTT	CASSYSEGVGNTIYF
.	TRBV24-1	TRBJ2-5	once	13	TGTGCCACCAGTGACGGTGCCGCTGTGACCCAGTACTTC	CATSDGAAVTQYF
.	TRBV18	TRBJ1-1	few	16	TGTGCCAGCTCACCAGGGCTGGGAGGGAAAAACACTGAAGCTTTCTTT	CASSPGLGGKNTEAFF
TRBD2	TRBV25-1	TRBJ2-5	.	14	TGTGCCAGCAGTGATGGGAGGGTCCAAGAGACCCAGTACTTC	CASSDGRVQETQYF
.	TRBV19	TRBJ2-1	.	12	TGTGCCAGTAGTCTACAGGAAAATGAGCAGTTCTTC	CASSLQENEQFF
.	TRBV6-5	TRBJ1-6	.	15	TGTGCCAGCAGTTACACGAGAACAGGGAACTCACCCCTCCACTTT	CASSYTRTGNSPLHF
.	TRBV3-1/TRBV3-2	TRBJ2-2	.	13	TGTGCCAGCAGCCAAGGAGTGGCCGGGGAGCTGTTTTTT	CASSQGVAGELFF
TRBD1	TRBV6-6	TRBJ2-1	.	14	TGTGCCAGCAGTTACCAGGGGGCTTACAATGAGCAGTTCTTC	CASSYQGAYNEQFF
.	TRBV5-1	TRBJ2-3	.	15	TGCGCCAGCAGCTTGGAATTGATCGGGGGAGATACGCAGTATTTT	CASSLELIGGDTQYF
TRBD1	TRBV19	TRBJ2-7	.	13	TGTGCCAGTACGGGGACAGGGACCCACGAGCAGTACTTC	CASTGTGTHEQYF
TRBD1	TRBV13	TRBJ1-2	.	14	TGTGCCAGCAGCTTAGGGACAGGGGGCTATGGCTACACCTTC	CASSLGTGGYGYTF
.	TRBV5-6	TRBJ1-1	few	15	TGTGCCAGCAGCCCATACACAGGGTTCGGCACTGAAGCTTTCTTT	CASSPYTGFGTEAFF
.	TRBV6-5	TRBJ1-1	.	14	TGTGCCAGCATTATGGGCAGGGCGAACACTGAAGCTTTCTTT	CASIMGRANTEAFF
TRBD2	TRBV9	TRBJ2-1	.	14	TGTGCCAGCAGCACGGGACTAGCCAACAATGAGCAGTTCTTC	CASSTGLANNEQFF
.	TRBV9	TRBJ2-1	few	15	TGTGCCAGCAGCGGAACCGGGACTCATGGCAATGAGCAGTTCTTC	CASSGTGTHGNEQFF
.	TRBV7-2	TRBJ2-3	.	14	TGTGCCAGCAGCTTGACAGCTAGCACAGATACGCAGTATTTT	CASSLTASTDTQYF
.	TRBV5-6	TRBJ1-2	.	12	TGTGCCAGCAGCGCGGGACCCAGCGGCTACACCTTC	CASSAGPSGYTF
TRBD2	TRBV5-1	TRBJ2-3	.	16	TGCGCCAGCAGCTTGGGTACTAGCGGGAGTGCAGATACGCAGTATTTT	CASSLGTSGSADTQYF
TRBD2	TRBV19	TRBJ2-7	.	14	TGTGCCAGTAGTTTGGCGGGGGGCTCCTACGAGCAGTACTTC	CASSLAGGSYEQYF
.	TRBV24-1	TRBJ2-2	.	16	TGTGCCACCAGTGATTTTTCGCGGGGTAACACCGGGGAGCTGTTTTTT	CATSDFSRGNTGELFF
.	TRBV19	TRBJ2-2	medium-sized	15	TGTGCCAGTAGACACCGGGACAAGAACACCGGGGAGCTGTTTTTT	CASRHRDKNTGELFF
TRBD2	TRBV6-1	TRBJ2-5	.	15	TGTGCCAGCAGTGACCTAGCGGGGGGGCCAGAGACCCAGTACTTC	CASSDLAGGPETQYF
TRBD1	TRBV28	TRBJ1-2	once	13	TGTGCCAGCAGTCTACGGACAGGGGAGGGCTACACCTTC	CASSLRTGEGYTF
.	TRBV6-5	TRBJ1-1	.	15	TGTGCCAGCAGTTACTCGAAAGGCGGGAACACTGAAGCTTTCTTT	CASSYSKGGNTEAFF
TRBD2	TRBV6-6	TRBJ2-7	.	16	TGTGCCAGCAGTTACTCGGAGCGGGGGACCTCCTACGAGCAGTACTTC	CASSYSERGTSYEQYF
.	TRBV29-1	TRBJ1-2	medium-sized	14	TGCAGCGTTGAAGATGCGCGGTCCCACGGGGGCTACACCTTC	CSVEDARSHGGYTF
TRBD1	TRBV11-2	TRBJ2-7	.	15	TGTGCCAGCAGCTTAGCAGGACAGGGGGTCGACGAGCAGTACTTC	CASSLAGQGVDEQYF
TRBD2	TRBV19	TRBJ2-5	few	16	TGTGCCAGTAGTAGCGTACTAGCGTCCAACCAAGAGACCCAGTACTTC	CASSSVLASNQETQYF
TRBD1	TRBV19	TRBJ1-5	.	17	TGTGCCAGTAGTCCTTCCCCGGGACAGGGGGCCTATCAGCCCCAGCATTTT	CASSPSPGQGAYQPQHF
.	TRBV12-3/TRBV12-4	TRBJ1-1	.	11	TGTGCCAGCAGTGGAGCCCGGGAAGCTTTCTTT	CASSGAREAFF
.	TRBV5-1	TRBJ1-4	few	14	TGCGCCAGCAGCTTCCGCCTGAGGCTTGAAAAACTGTTTTTT	CASSFRLRLEKLFF
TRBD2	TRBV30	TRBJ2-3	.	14	TGTGCCTGGAGGCAAGCGGGAGGGACAGATACGCAGTATTTT	CAWRQAGGTDTQYF
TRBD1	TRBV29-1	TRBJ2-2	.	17	TGCAGCGTCGGAGATGGGACAGGGTATTTAGACACCGGGGAGCTGTTTTTT	CSVGDGTGYLDTGELFF
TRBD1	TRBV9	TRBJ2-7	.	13	TGTGCCAGCAGCCCCAGACAGGGCTACGAGCAGTACTTC	CASSPRQGYEQYF
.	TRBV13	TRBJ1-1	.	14	TGTGCCAGCAACCCCCGGACAATGAACACTGAAGCTTTCTTT	CASNPRTMNTEAFF